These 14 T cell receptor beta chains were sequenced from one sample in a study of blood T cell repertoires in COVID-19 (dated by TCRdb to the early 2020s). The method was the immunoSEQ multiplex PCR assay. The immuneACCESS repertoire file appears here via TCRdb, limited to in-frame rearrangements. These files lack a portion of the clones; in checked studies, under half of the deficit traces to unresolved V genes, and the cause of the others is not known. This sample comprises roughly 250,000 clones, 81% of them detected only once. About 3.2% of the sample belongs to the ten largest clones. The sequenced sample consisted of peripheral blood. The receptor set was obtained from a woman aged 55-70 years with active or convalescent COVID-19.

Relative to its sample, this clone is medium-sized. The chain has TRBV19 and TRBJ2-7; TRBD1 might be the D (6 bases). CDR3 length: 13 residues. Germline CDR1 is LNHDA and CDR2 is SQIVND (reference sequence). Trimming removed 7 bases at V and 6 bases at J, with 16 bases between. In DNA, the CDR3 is TGTGCCAGTAAAGAGACAGGTCCAGCCGAGCAGTACTTC. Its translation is CASKETGPAEQYF.

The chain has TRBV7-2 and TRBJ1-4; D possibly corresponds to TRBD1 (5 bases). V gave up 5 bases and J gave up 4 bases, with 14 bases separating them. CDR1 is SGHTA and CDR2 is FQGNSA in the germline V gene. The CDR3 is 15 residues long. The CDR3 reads CASSTWAGVNEKLFF. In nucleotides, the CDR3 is TGTGCCAGCAGCACCTGGGCGGGGGTTAATGAAAAACTGTTTTTT.

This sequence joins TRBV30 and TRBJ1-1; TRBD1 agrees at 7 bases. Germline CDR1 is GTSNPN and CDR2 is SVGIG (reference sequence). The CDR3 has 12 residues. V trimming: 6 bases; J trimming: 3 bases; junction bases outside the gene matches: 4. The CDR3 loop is CACLGTDTEAFF. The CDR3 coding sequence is TGTGCCTGCCTCGGGACAGACACTGAAGCTTTCTTT.

CDR3 sequence reads: CASSWGTALNEKLFF. The CDR3 nucleotides read TGTGCCAGCAGTTGGGGGACAGCGTTGAATGAAAAACTGTTTTTT. The chain uses TRBV6-6 and TRBJ1-4, with 7 bases matching TRBD1. The CDR3 is 15 residues long. V shed 4 bases, J shed 5 bases, and the junction held 7 bases outside the gene matches. CDR1 and CDR2 (germline): MNHNY, SVGAGI (reference sequence).

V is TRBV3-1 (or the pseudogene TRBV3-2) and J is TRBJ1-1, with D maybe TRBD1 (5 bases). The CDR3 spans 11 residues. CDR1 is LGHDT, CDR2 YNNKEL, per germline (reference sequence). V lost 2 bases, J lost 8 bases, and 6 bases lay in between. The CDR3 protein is CASSQRGEAFF. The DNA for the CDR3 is TGTGCCAGCAGCCAACGGGGGGAAGCTTTCTTT.

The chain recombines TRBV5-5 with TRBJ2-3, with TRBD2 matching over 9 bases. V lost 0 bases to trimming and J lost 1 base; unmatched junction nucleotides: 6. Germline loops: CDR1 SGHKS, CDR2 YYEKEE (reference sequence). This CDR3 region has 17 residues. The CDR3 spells CASSLGPERGGTDTQYF. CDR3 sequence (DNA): TGTGCCAGCAGCTTGGGGCCCGAGCGGGGGGGCACAGATACGCAGTATTTT.

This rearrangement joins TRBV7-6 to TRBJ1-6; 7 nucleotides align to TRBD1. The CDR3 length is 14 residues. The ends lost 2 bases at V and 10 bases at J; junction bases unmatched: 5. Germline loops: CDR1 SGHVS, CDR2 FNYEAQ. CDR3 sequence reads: CASSLRQGESPLHF. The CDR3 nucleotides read TGTGCCAGCAGCTTAAGGCAGGGGGAATCACCCCTCCACTTT.

The CDR3 sequence is CASSQSGGTTDTQYF. DNA for the CDR3: TGCGCCAGCAGCCAGTCGGGGGGCACCACAGATACGCAGTATTTT. The genes are TRBV4-3 and TRBJ2-3; possible D gene TRBD2, 7 bases. The CDR3 runs to 15 residues. V was shortened by 3 bases and J by 2 bases, with 12 bases between the two germline ends. The germline V gene encodes CDR1 LGHNA and CDR2 YSLEER.

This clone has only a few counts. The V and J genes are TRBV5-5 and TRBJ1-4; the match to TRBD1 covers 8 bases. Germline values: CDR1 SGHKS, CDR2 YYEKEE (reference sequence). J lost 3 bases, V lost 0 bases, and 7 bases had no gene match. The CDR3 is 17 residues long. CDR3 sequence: CASSLGQGIGANEKLFF. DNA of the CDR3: TGTGCCAGCAGCTTGGGACAGGGGATTGGGGCTAATGAAAAACTGTTTTTT.

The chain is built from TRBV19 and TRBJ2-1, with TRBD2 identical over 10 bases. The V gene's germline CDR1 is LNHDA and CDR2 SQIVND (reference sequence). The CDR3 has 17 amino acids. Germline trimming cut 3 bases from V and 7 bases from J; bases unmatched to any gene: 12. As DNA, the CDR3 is TGTGCCAGTAGTATGGGGCAAGCGGGGGGGCTGATTAATGAGCAGTTCTTC. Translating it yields CASSMGQAGGLINEQFF.

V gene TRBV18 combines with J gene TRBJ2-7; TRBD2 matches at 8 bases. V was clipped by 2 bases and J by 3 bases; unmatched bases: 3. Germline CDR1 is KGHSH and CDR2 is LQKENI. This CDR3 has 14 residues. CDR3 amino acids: CASSPGGGNYEQYF. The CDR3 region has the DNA TGTGCCAGCTCACCAGGCGGGGGGAACTACGAGCAGTACTTC.

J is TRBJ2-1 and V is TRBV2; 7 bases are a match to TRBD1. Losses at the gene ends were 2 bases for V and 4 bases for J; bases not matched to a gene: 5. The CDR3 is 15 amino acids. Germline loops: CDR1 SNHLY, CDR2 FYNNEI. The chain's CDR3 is CASSERQGVYNEQFF. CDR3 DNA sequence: TGTGCCAGCAGTGAAAGGCAGGGGGTATACAATGAGCAGTTCTTC.

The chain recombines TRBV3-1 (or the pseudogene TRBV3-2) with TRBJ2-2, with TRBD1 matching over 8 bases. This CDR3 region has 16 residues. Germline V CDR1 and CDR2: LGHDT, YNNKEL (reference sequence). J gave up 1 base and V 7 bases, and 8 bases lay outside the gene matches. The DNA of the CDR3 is TGTGCCAGCACCGCGTTGGGGACAGGGAACACCGGGGAGCTGTTTTTT. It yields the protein CASTALGTGNTGELFF.

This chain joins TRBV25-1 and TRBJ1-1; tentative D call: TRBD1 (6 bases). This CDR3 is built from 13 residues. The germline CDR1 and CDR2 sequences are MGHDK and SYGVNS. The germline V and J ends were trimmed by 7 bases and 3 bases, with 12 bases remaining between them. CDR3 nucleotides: TGTGCCAGCAATACAGGGTCCGACACTGAAGCTTTCTTT. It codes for CASNTGSDTEAFF.